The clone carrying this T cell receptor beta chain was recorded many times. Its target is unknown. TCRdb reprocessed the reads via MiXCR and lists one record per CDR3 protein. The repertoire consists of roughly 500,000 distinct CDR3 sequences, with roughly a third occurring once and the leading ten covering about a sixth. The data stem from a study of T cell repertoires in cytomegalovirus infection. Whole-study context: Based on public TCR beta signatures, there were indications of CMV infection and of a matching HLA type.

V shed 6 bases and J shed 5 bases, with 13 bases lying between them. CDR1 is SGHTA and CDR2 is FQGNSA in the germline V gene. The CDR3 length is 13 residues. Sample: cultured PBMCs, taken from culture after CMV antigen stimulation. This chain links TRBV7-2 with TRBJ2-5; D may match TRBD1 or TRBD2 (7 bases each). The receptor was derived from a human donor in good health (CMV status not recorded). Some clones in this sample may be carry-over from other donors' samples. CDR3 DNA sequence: TGTGCCAGCAGTTTTCAGGGGGGGGAGACCCAGTACTTC. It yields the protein CASSFQGGETQYF.